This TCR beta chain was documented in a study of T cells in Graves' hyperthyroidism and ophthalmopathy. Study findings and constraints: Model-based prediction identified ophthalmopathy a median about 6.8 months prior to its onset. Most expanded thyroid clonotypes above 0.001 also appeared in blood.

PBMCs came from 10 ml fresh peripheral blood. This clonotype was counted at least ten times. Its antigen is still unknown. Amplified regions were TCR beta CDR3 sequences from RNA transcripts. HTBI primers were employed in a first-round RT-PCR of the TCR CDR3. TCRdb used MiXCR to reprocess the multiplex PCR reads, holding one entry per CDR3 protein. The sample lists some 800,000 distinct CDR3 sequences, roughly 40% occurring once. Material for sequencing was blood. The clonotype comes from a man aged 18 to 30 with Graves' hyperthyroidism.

The CDR3 protein is CASSRAMNTEAFF. The CDR3 DNA is TGTGCCAGTAGTAGGGCCATGAACACTGAAGCTTTCTTT. The J gene is TRBJ1-1, the V gene TRBV19; no clear D gene. The CDR3 length is 13 residues. Per the germline V gene, CDR1 is LNHDA and CDR2 is SQIVND (reference sequence). V lost 4 bases to trimming and J lost 0 bases, with 6 bases between them.